Below are 31 T cell receptor beta chains sequenced from a single sample in a study of cytomegalovirus exposure and HLA in healthy donors. This PCR relied on a set of 60 Vbeta primers and 13 Jbeta primers. This table comes from immunoSEQ multiplex PCR, and its TCRdb copy is limited to in-frame clones, with some not included. The sample gives about 75,000 clones, around 83% of which show up once; around 18% is in the top ten. The sample taken for sequencing was PBMCs. The receptor source for this set is a man between 70 and 80 years old in good health and CMV-seropositive.

This clone was seen a few times. The chain is built from TRBV4-2 and TRBJ2-3, with 10 bases fitting TRBD1. With V trimmed by 0 bases and J by 5 bases, 5 bases remained unmatched. The CDR3 contains 16 residues. Germline-derived CDR1 and CDR2 are LGHNA and YNFKEQ. CDR3 DNA sequence: TGTGCCAGCAGCCAAGATATGGGGACAGGGGAAGATACGCAGTATTTT. Its translation is CASSQDMGTGEDTQYF.

This clone occurred once. V and J are TRBV28 and TRBJ2-1, with TRBD2 matching over 12 bases. The ends lost 6 bases at V and 4 bases at J; junction bases unmatched: 10. Germline V lookup: CDR1 MDHEN, CDR2 SYDVKM. The CDR3 consists of 17 residues. The CDR3 sequence is CASSKRLGTSGYNEQFF. In nucleotides, the CDR3 is TGTGCCAGCAGCAAGCGACTAGGGACTAGCGGGTACAATGAGCAGTTCTTC. Variable domain in full (rest from reference TRBV28 and TRBJ2-1): DVKVTQSSRYLVKRTGEKVFLECVQDMDHENMFWYRQDPGLGLRLIYFSYDVKMKEKGDIPEGYSVSREKKERFSLILESASTNQTSMYLCASSKRLGTSGYNEQFFGPGTRLTVL.

This clone has a single count. The genes are TRBV5-6 and TRBJ2-3; D is perhaps TRBD2 (7 bases). Trimming pared 4 bases from V and 8 bases from J, leaving 20 bases between. This CDR3 has 15 amino acids. From germline, CDR1 is SGHDT and CDR2 YYEEEE. The CDR3: CASSAGGGAWGTQYF. CDR3 sequence (DNA): TGTGCCAGCAGCGCTGGCGGGGGCGCGTGGGGTACGCAGTATTTT.

J is TRBJ1-1 and V is TRBV19; a possible D gene is TRBD1 (5 bases). Germline V CDR1 and CDR2: LNHDA, SQIVND (reference sequence). CDR3 size: 11 residues. V was pared by 10 bases and J by 4 bases, with 10 bases between. The CDR3 DNA is TGTGCCACCCGACAGACCACTGAAGCTTTCTTT. It is translated as CATRQTTEAFF. The variable domain in full, with the rest retrieved from reference TRBV19 and TRBJ1-1, is DGGITQSPKYLFRKEGQNVTLSCEQNLNHDAMYWYRQDPGQGLRLIYYSQIVNDFQKGDIAEGYSVSREKKESFPLTVTSAQKNPTAFYLCATRQTTEAFFGQGTRLTVV.

In DNA, the CDR3 is TGTGCCTGGACCAGGACAGGCGACTCCTACGAGCAGTACTTC. Protein sequence: CAWTRTGDSYEQYF. The chain joins TRBV30 to TRBJ2-7; TRBD1 matches 7 bases. Germline loops: CDR1 GTSNPN, CDR2 SVGIG (reference sequence). This CDR3 is 14 amino acids long. J lost 0 bases, V lost 4 bases, and 6 bases had no gene match.

The chain is built from TRBV4-3 and TRBJ1-4; 10 positions match TRBD1. The CDR3 has 16 amino acids. Germline lookup yields CDR1 LGHNA and CDR2 YSLEER. V shed 1 base, J shed 3 bases, and the junction held 2 bases outside the gene matches. As DNA, the CDR3 is TGCGCCAGCAGCCAAGGGGGACAGGGGCCTAATGAAAAACTGTTTTTT. As protein: CASSQGGQGPNEKLFF.

This chain joins TRBV6-6 and TRBJ2-1; the match to TRBD2 covers 7 bases. The junction had 11 bases not matched to a gene; V was cut back by 2 bases and J by 7 bases. This CDR3 is built from 16 residues. The germline gives CDR1 MNHNY, CDR2 SVGAGI (reference sequence). The CDR3 is CASSYLGTPGGNEQFF. As DNA, the CDR3 is TGTGCCAGCAGTTACCTCGGGACTCCCGGGGGGAATGAGCAGTTCTTC.

This clone was seen a single time. The chain recombines TRBV18 with TRBJ1-2, with 7 nucleotides matching TRBD1. This CDR3 is 15 amino acids long. The V segment lost 4 bases and the J segment 2 bases; nucleotides outside the gene matches: 7. Per the germline V gene, CDR1 is KGHSH and CDR2 is LQKENI. CDR3 nucleotide sequence: TGTGCCAGCTCACTATCCGACAGGGCCAACTATGGCTACACCTTC. This gives the protein CASSLSDRANYGYTF.

This rearrangement joins TRBV9 to TRBJ1-1; maybe TRBD1 (5 bases). Germline V lookup: CDR1 SGDLS, CDR2 YYNGEE. The CDR3 covers 15 residues. Trimming cost V 0 bases and J 3 bases, with 12 bases left between them. CDR3 sequence: CASSVDGGLDTEAFF. CDR3 nucleotides: TGTGCCAGCAGCGTAGACGGGGGATTGGACACTGAAGCTTTCTTT. The full variable domain, completed using reference TRBV9 and TRBJ1-1, is DSGVTQTPKHLITATGQRVTLRCSPRSGDLSVYWYQQSLDQGLQFLIQYYNGEERAKGNILERFSAQQFPDLHSELNLSSLELGDSALYFCASSVDGGLDTEAFFGQGTRLTVV.

The chain joins TRBV6-1 to TRBJ2-1, with 12 bases fitting TRBD2. V lost 2 bases, J lost 9 bases, and 5 bases stayed unmatched. Germline loops: CDR1 MNHNS, CDR2 SASEGT. This CDR3 region has 15 residues. CDR3 coding DNA: TGTGCCAGCAGTGAAAGGGCTAGCGGGAGGGGTGAGCAGTTCTTC. Its protein product is CASSERASGRGEQFF.

The rearrangement joins TRBV19 to TRBJ1-1, with a possible D match to TRBD1 (5 bases). Between the trimmed V and J ends, which lost 7 bases and 4 bases, there was a span of 13 bases. Per the germline V gene, CDR1 is LNHDA and CDR2 is SQIVND (reference sequence). The CDR3 has 13 amino acids. The CDR3 coding sequence is TGTGCCAGTACCGTCCCGGGGGTCACTGAAGCTTTCTTT. This codes for CASTVPGVTEAFF. Variable domain in full (rest from reference TRBV19 and TRBJ1-1): DGGITQSPKYLFRKEGQNVTLSCEQNLNHDAMYWYRQDPGQGLRLIYYSQIVNDFQKGDIAEGYSVSREKKESFPLTVTSAQKNPTAFYLCASTVPGVTEAFFGQGTRLTVV.

This clone was counted a few times. The CDR3 DNA sequence: TGTGCCAGCAGCTTGTTACAGACCGTCCAGGACACTGAAGCTTTCTTT. Encoded protein: CASSLLQTVQDTEAFF. The rearrangement joins TRBV5-4 to TRBJ1-1; D is ambiguous. The CDR3 has 16 amino acids. The V gene's germline CDR1 is SGHNT and CDR2 YYREEE (reference sequence). The V gene lost 1 base and the J gene lost 3 bases, with 16 bases spanning the gap.

The chain has TRBV5-5 and TRBJ1-2; weak D call: TRBD1 (6 bases). The germline V gene encodes CDR1 SGHKS and CDR2 YYEKEE (reference sequence). This CDR3 is built from 13 residues. The ends were cut back, 2 bases at V and 4 bases at J, with 9 bases in the middle. The CDR3 spells CASSFLGGYGYTF. CDR3 nucleotide sequence: TGTGCCAGCAGCTTTTTAGGGGGCTATGGCTACACCTTC.

The chain links TRBV19 to TRBJ2-7; 10 bases match TRBD2. The CDR3 covers 13 residues. The ends lost 4 bases at V and 7 bases at J; junction bases unmatched: 4. Germline V gives CDR1 LNHDA, CDR2 SQIVND (reference sequence). The CDR3 loop is CASSTLAGAEQYF. Here the CDR3 DNA reads TGTGCCAGTAGTACCCTAGCGGGAGCAGAGCAGTACTTC.

The V and J genes are TRBV7-2 and TRBJ1-2; TRBD1 agrees at 7 bases. This CDR3 is 15 amino acids long. The V and J ends lost 0 bases and 4 bases, in that order; junction bases with no gene match: 5. Germline V CDR1 and CDR2: SGHTA, FQGNSA. CDR3 loop: CASSLAGGSGYGYTF. CDR3 DNA: TGTGCCAGCAGCTTAGCAGGGGGCTCTGGCTATGGCTACACCTTC.

The chain recombines TRBV4-2 with TRBJ2-2; 7 bases are shared with TRBD2. From germline, CDR1 is LGHNA and CDR2 YNFKEQ. This CDR3 comprises 16 residues. Unmatched junction bases numbered 5, after V lost 3 bases and J lost 1 base. CDR3 region: CASSQGGTWNTGELFF. The CDR3 DNA is TGTGCCAGCAGCCAGGGGGGGACTTGGAACACCGGGGAGCTGTTTTTT.

The genes are TRBV4-2 and TRBJ2-5; 12 bases align to TRBD2. There are 19 residues in the CDR3. Germline values: CDR1 LGHNA, CDR2 YNFKEQ. V lost 0 bases, J lost 2 bases, and 10 bases stayed unmatched. The CDR3 here is CASSQDPGLAGRRQETQYF. The CDR3 nucleotides read TGTGCCAGCAGCCAAGATCCAGGACTAGCGGGAAGAAGACAAGAGACCCAGTACTTC.

In its sample, this clone was seen a few times. This CDR3 is CASSFRADSSHSPLHF. DNA for the CDR3: TGTGCCAGCAGTTTCCGAGCGGACAGCAGTCATTCACCCCTCCACTTT. This chain joins TRBV6-5 and TRBJ1-6; weak D call: TRBD1 (6 bases). V lost 4 bases and J 8 bases, leaving 18 bases between the germline ends. CDR3 length: 16 amino acids. Germline CDR1 and CDR2: MNHEY and SVGAGI.

The rearrangement joins TRBV30 to TRBJ2-1; 11 bases line up with TRBD2. The CDR3 covers 15 residues. V lost 4 bases to trimming and J lost 7 bases; unmatched junction nucleotides: 9. CDR1 and CDR2 (germline): GTSNPN, SVGIG (reference sequence). The CDR3 protein is CAWTIAGGPRNEQFF. DNA for the CDR3: TGTGCCTGGACAATAGCGGGAGGGCCGAGGAATGAGCAGTTCTTC.

The table lists this clone with a few counts. V gene TRBV10-2 combines with J gene TRBJ1-1; TRBD1 matches 11 bases. The length of the CDR3 is 13 residues. Germline CDR1 and CDR2: WSHSY and SAAADI. V trimming: 8 bases; J trimming: 3 bases; junction bases outside the gene matches: 2. The CDR3 loop reads CASGQGADTEAFF. The CDR3 DNA reads TGCGCCAGCGGACAGGGGGCGGACACTGAAGCTTTCTTT.

V is TRBV2 and J is TRBJ2-1, with D tentatively TRBD2 (6 bases). The CDR3 length is 14 residues. V was pared by 1 base and J by 8 bases, with 12 bases between. CDR1 is SNHLY and CDR2 is FYNNEI in the germline V gene. CDR3: CASSEVGTSHEQFF. CDR3 coding DNA: TGTGCCAGCAGTGAAGTCGGAACTAGCCATGAGCAGTTCTTC.

The genes are TRBV5-1 and TRBJ2-4, with TRBD1 identical over 10 bases. CDR1 is SGHRS and CDR2 is YFSETQ in the germline V gene. With 2 bases clipped from V and 8 bases from J, the junction kept 4 bases outside the gene matches. CDR3 size: 14 residues. CDR3 nucleotide sequence: TGCGCCAGCAGCTTAGGGGACAGGGGCCACATTCAGTACTTC. This translates into CASSLGDRGHIQYF. The full variable domain, its missing parts supplied by reference TRBV5-1 and TRBJ2-4, is KAGVTQTPRYLIKTRGQQVTLSCSPISGHRSVSWYQQTPGQGLQFLFEYFSETQRNKGNFPGRFSGRQFSNSRSEMNVSTLELGDSALYLCASSLGDRGHIQYFGAGTRLSVL.

The V gene is TRBV6-1, the J gene TRBJ1-2; 7 bases match TRBD1. Germline V lookup: CDR1 MNHNS, CDR2 SASEGT. J was trimmed by 6 bases and V by 6 bases; bases with no gene match: 4. This CDR3 spans 12 amino acids. Here the CDR3 DNA reads TGTGCCAGCAGCGGACAGGCGGATGGCTACACCTTC. Residues: CASSGQADGYTF.

This rearrangement joins TRBV6-4 to TRBJ2-2, with 10 bases lining up with TRBD2. CDR1 is MRHNA and CDR2 is SNTAGT in the germline V gene. Unmatched junction bases numbered 13, after V lost 7 bases and J lost 8 bases. CDR3 length: 16 residues. The CDR3, as DNA: TGTGCCAGCAAGCTTAATCCGGGACTAGCGTCTGGGGAGCTGTTTTTT. This translates into CASKLNPGLASGELFF.

This CDR3 is CASSLVGTFSSYNEQFF. The CDR3 region has the DNA TGTGCCAGCAGCTTAGTTGGGACTTTCTCCTCCTACAATGAGCAGTTCTTC. The chain employs TRBV11-3 and TRBJ2-1; D is perhaps TRBD2 (6 bases). There are 17 residues in the CDR3. Germline V CDR1 and CDR2: SGHNT, YENEEA. The V end was cut by 1 base, the J end by 0 bases, with 13 bases between. Supplemented by reference TRBV11-3 and TRBJ2-1, the full variable domain reads EAGVVQSPRYKIIEKKQPVAFWCNPISGHNTLYWYLQNLGQGPELLIRYENEEAVDDSQLPKDRFSAERLKGVDSTLKIQPAELGDSAVYLCASSLVGTFSSYNEQFFGPGTRLTVL.

The CDR3 bases are TGTGCCAGCAGCTTAAAGTCTGGCGGGGGGACCTACGAGCAGTACTTC. Amino acid sequence: CASSLKSGGGTYEQYF. The rearrangement uses TRBV7-2 and TRBJ2-7; 8 positions agree with TRBD2. CDR3 length: 16 amino acids. Trimming removed 2 bases from V and 2 bases from J; junction bases left unmatched: 8. The germline gives CDR1 SGHTA, CDR2 FQGNSA.

This chain connects TRBV18 to TRBJ2-3; 9 bases line up with TRBD1. The CDR3 sequence is 16 residues long. CDR1 is KGHSH, CDR2 LQKENI, per germline. The V segment lost 0 bases and the J segment 3 bases; nucleotides outside the gene matches: 4. The CDR3 DNA follows: TGTGCCAGCTCACCACCCGACAGGGGGGAGACAGATACGCAGTATTTT. It specifies CASSPPDRGETDTQYF.

The chain uses TRBV7-9 and TRBJ2-2; 8 nucleotides match TRBD1. Germline values: CDR1 SEHNR, CDR2 FQNEAQ (reference sequence). This CDR3 contains 16 residues. Trimming took 5 bases from V and 7 from J; bases not matched to a gene: 12. The DNA for the CDR3 is TGTGCCAGCAGCCTAGGTTTGGACAGGGTAATCGGGGAGCTGTTTTTT. Its translation is CASSLGLDRVIGELFF. The variable domain in full, with the rest retrieved from reference TRBV7-9 and TRBJ2-2, is DTGVSQNPRHKITKRGQNVTFRCDPISEHNRLYWYRQTLGQGPEFLTYFQNEAQLEKSRLLSDRFSAERPKGSFSTLEIQRTEQGDSAMYLCASSLGLDRVIGELFFGEGSRLTVL.

This rearrangement joins TRBV10-1 to TRBJ1-2, with D perhaps matching TRBD1 (5 bases). The V gene's germline CDR1 is WNHNN and CDR2 SYGVQD (reference sequence). This CDR3 is built from 14 residues. V was pared by 4 bases and J by 4 bases, with 13 bases between. In nucleotides, the CDR3 is TGCGCCAGCAGTGGCTCCTCCGACAGCTATGGCTACACCTTC. This encodes CASSGSSDSYGYTF.

V gene TRBV6-5 combines with J gene TRBJ2-7, with TRBD1 identical over 9 bases. The germline V gene encodes CDR1 MNHEY and CDR2 SVGAGI. The junction had 11 bases not matched to a gene; V was cut back by 4 bases and J by 4 bases. The CDR3 consists of 16 residues. The CDR3 sequence is CASSSEGTGWNYEQYF. The CDR3 bases are TGTGCCAGCAGTTCGGAGGGGACAGGGTGGAATTACGAGCAGTACTTC.

As concerns this clone: One end of the junction is discordant with germline, which a read error may explain. The chain combines TRBV4-2 with TRBJ2-1; 8 nucleotides agree with TRBD1. The CDR3 sequence is 15 residues long. From germline, CDR1 is LGHNA and CDR2 YNFKEQ. Here the CDR3 reads CASRQGQGADNEQFF. CDR3 DNA: TGTGCCAGCAGACAAGGGCAGGGGGCGGACAATGAGCAGTTCTTC.